This T cell receptor (beta chain) was captured in a study of cytomegalovirus exposure and HLA in healthy donors. Whole-study findings and limits: It emerged from a later analysis that several of the most significant clusters appeared to be linked to common viral pathogens.

Note on this clone: Antigen specificity is unknown. Other DNA sequences from this sample encode an identical CDR3 as well.

Germline V gene lookup returns CDR1 SGDLS and CDR2 YYNGEE. V trimming: 4 bases; J trimming: 1 base; junction bases outside the gene matches: 4. CDR3 length: 14 amino acids. It was with 60 Vbeta and 13 Jbeta primers that the PCR ran. Sequenced by immunoSEQ multiplex PCR; TCRdb stores in-frame clones only, minus some. Among tens of thousands of clones listed, around 82% were seen once. Sequencing was carried out using PBMCs. This TCR was recovered from a man aged 25-40 years in good health and CMV-seropositive. V and J are TRBV9 and TRBJ2-5; 7 bases agree with TRBD1. The CDR3 sequence: CASSPRTGQETQYF. The CDR3 coding sequence is TGTGCCAGCAGCCCCCGGACAGGCCAAGAGACCCAGTACTTC.